Many counts were recorded for the clone carrying this TCR beta chain. Antigen unknown. For Graves' hyperthyroidism to be stable, ophthalmopathy could not progress within 18 months. The hyperthyroidism patients had all been newly diagnosed, and their disease duration was under 2 months. Their ages ranged from 18 to 65 years. The sample is drawn from a study of T cells in Graves' hyperthyroidism and ophthalmopathy. Study overall: Initial diagnosis, before any treatment, was when peripheral blood was collected.

RNA transcripts yielded amplified TCR beta CDR3 regions. A set of HTBI primers served as the primers for a first-round RT-PCR of the TCR CDR3. TCRdb re-called the multiplex PCR reads with MiXCR, one entry per CDR3 protein. The data hold roughly 700,000 distinct CDR3 sequences, with roughly 17% observed a single time. Study results and caveats: Appearing also in blood were most of the thyroid clonotypes expanded above 0.001.

The receptor was derived from a middle-aged man with Graves' hyperthyroidism. Sequenced: blood.

The CDR3 coding sequence is TGTGCCAGCAGTCGACAGGGCATCCGACCTTACGAGCAGTACTTC. This sequence encodes CASSRQGIRPYEQYF. The V gene is TRBV28, the J gene TRBJ2-7, with 7 bases identical to TRBD1. CDR3 length: 15 amino acids. The V and J ends lost 5 bases and 4 bases, in that order; junction bases with no gene match: 11. CDR1 and CDR2 from the germline V gene are MDHEN and SYDVKM.